What follows describes a single T cell receptor (beta chain). The sample comes from a study of cytomegalovirus exposure and HLA in healthy donors. PCR used 60 Vbeta primers and 13 Jbeta primers. Some clones are missing from TCRdb's copy, which holds only in-frame ones; the method was immunoSEQ multiplex PCR. The sample has approximately 150,000 clones, about 80% seen once; the top ten hold under 2.5%. With V trimmed by 6 bases and J by 4 bases, 8 bases remained unmatched. This CDR3 has 15 residues. Germline CDR1 is MDHEN and CDR2 is SYDVKM. The sequence was collected from a man aged 35-49 years in good health and CMV-seronegative. The chain joins TRBV28 to TRBJ2-5; 10 nucleotides align to TRBD2. The specimen sequenced was PBMCs. The CDR3 bases are TGTGCCAGCAGCCAACAACGGACTAGCGGAGAGACCCAGTACTTC. Encoded protein: CASSQQRTSGETQYF.